A single count supports the clone carrying this TCR beta chain. Its specificity is unknown. The data belong to a study of T-cell memory formation after mild COVID-19. The wider study: TCR clusters were mostly confined to one donor each.

General study findings and limits: A second wave expanding day 15 to 37 was CD4+-biased; contracting clones were balanced. Memory from before infection featured some responding clones, which suggests cross-reactive memory joined.

Barcoded TCR alpha and TCR beta cDNA libraries with UMIs came from 5'RACE using constant-segment primers. TCRdb re-derived calls from the 5' RACE reads in MiXCR, one entry per CDR3 protein. The table has hundreds of thousands of distinct CDR3 sequences, more than 20% seen once. Germline lookup yields CDR1 KGHSY and CDR2 FQNENV. This CDR3 spans 14 amino acids. Deletions cut 8 bases from V and 0 bases from J, with 13 bases between. Sample: PBMCs or a T cell subset sorted from them (not recorded which). The chain couples TRBV16 to TRBJ1-2; TRBD1 might be the D (5 bases). This clonotype originated in an adult woman who had mild COVID-19 (a few samples of this study predate the infection). Cell type and time point are not known. The CDR3 spells CASGRGGANYGYTF. The CDR3 nucleotides are TGTGCCAGCGGTAGGGGAGGCGCTAACTATGGCTACACCTTC.